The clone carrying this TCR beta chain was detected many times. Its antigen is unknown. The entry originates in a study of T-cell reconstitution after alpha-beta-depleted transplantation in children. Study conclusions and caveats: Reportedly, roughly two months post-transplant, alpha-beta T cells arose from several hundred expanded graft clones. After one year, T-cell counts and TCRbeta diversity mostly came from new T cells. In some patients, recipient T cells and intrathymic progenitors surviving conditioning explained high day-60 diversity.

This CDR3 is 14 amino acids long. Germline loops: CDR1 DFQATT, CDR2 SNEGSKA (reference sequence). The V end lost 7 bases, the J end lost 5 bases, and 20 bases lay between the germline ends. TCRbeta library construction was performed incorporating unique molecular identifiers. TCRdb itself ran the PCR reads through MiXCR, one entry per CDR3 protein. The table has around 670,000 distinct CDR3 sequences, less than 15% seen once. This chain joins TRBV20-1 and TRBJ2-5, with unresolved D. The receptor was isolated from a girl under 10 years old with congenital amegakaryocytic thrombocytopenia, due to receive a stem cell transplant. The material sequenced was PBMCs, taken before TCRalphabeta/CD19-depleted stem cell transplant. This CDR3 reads CSGTSLDGWETQYF. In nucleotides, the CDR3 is TGCAGTGGCACAAGCTTGGACGGCTGGGAGACCCAGTACTTC.